This TCR beta chain is from a study of radiotherapy plus CTLA-4 blockade in lung cancer. At the level of the study: Objective responses were recorded in roughly 17% of patients, with disease control recorded in 25% to 40%. Whole-study findings and limits: Early clonal dynamics of blood T cells, together with interferon-beta, were reported as the best response predictor. After treatment with radiotherapy plus ipilimumab, TCR clones that came from the tumor expanded in blood.

As regards this clone: Its matching antigen is unknown.

The CDR3 has 14 residues. Germline V gene data show CDR1 as KGHSH and CDR2 as LQKENI. V was trimmed by 4 bases and J by 3 bases, leaving 12 bases between them. Assay used: immunoSEQ multiplex PCR; TCRdb lists only in-frame clones, some missing. The data contain about 95,000 clones, 82% of them singletons. Enrolled patients, whose metastatic non-small-cell lung cancer was chemo-refractory, received focal radiation plus CTLA-4 blockade with ipilimumab. Sequenced material: peripheral blood, taken from a patient treated with radiotherapy plus ipilimumab. This sequence joins TRBV18 and TRBJ1-1, with D perhaps matching TRBD1 (6 bases). The sequence was obtained from a human donor with non-small cell lung cancer who had a partial response to radiotherapy plus ipilimumab. This CDR3 reads CASSQMDSHTEAFF. The CDR3 DNA follows: TGTGCCAGCTCACAAATGGACAGTCACACTGAAGCTTTCTTT.